This T cell receptor (beta chain) is from a study of T cells in Graves' hyperthyroidism and ophthalmopathy. Ophthalmopathy patients had Clinical Activity Score at least 3, NOSPECS grade at least 4, duration under 3 months. Uncontrolled infections, other autoimmune diseases, pregnancy or lactation led to exclusion of patients. Fresh peripheral blood, roughly 9.6 ml, was the source of the PBMCs. Germline CDR1 reads SGHRS; CDR2 reads YFSETQ. CDR3 size: 14 residues. This clonotype has only a few counts. TCR beta CDR3 sequences were amplified from RNA transcripts. With the HTBI primer set, the TCR CDR3 went through a first round of RT-PCR. TCRdb independently ran MiXCR on the multiplex PCR reads; one entry per CDR3 protein. Of 360,000 or so distinct CDR3 sequences in the sample, approximately 14% are singletons; the top ten hold roughly 20%.

The TCR sequence derives from a woman in her fifties or sixties with Graves' ophthalmopathy. This rearrangement joins TRBV5-1 to TRBJ1-6; D ambiguous. Sequenced material: blood. CDR3 nucleotides: TGCGCTCGCCTGAGCTCGGAAGGATACGTACCCCTCCACTTT. Its protein product is CARLSSEGYVPLHF.